Listed below are T cell receptor beta chains from one sample, sequenced in a study of blood T cell repertoires in COVID-19. Clones were read by immunoSEQ multiplex PCR, and TCRdb kept only the in-frame ones, dropping some. The sample records under 300,000 clones, around nine tenths being singletons. Sequencing input: peripheral blood. The source of these receptors is a woman between 40 and 55 years old who had recovered from COVID-19. CDR3s include the opening cysteine and the closing phenylalanine or tryptophan.

cdr3_length | j_call | v_call | cdr3_aa
18 | TRBJ2-7 | TRBV4-3 | CASSQDLEWTSRAYEQYF
13 | TRBJ1-2 | TRBV19 | CASSKTGGYGYTF
15 | TRBJ2-5 | TRBV28 | CASTFGTAVGETQYF
13 | TRBJ2-2 | TRBV5-1 | CASSLDAAGELFF
14 | TRBJ2-1 | TRBV5-1 | CASSLLDSYNEQFF
13 | TRBJ2-7 | TRBV6-6 | CASSPGPSYEQYF
15 | TRBJ2-2 | TRBV2 | CASKQAGVGTGELFF
15 | TRBJ2-2 | TRBV5-5 | CASSLWQGGSGELFF
12 | TRBJ2-1 | TRBV24-1 | CATKRLGSEQFF
15 | TRBJ1-6 | TRBV19 | CASSPTGGLGSPLHF
17 | TRBJ2-5 | TRBV3-1/TRBV3-2 | CASSQEGLAGVRETQYF
15 | TRBJ1-2 | TRBV28 | CASTRRTGPNYGYTF
15 | TRBJ2-1 | TRBV7-3 | CASSYRTGGKNEQFF
13 | TRBJ2-1 | TRBV19 | CASSSSYYNEQFF
15 | TRBJ2-3 | TRBV19 | CASSQELASTDTQYF
16 | TRBJ2-6 | TRBV9 | CASSAQGISGANVLTF
15 | TRBJ2-1 | TRBV7-2 | CASSALAAVYNEQFF
15 | TRBJ1-5 | TRBV28 | CASRAGDRADQPQHF
13 | TRBJ2-5 | TRBV19 | CASRRDRGETQYF
15 | TRBJ2-3 | TRBV5-1 | CASSLIQGSTDTQYF
15 | TRBJ1-2 | TRBV6-1 | CASSEGTGVGYGYTF
16 | TRBJ1-2 | TRBV11-3 | CASSSNTGGPNYGYTF
15 | TRBJ2-5 | TRBV24-1 | CATSEPNRGTETQYF
15 | TRBJ2-7 | TRBV4-3 | CASSQEATGSYEQYF
18 | TRBJ1-2 | TRBV24-1 | CATSDRPGQGASNYGYTF
14 | TRBJ2-5 | TRBV24-1 | CATSRQGRDETQYF
13 | TRBJ2-7 | TRBV2 | CASSPDRVGEQYF
16 | TRBJ2-3 | TRBV10-1 | CASSERRGGNTDTQYF
16 | TRBJ1-5 | TRBV6-1 | CASSEGTGFRNQPQHF
15 | TRBJ2-3 | TRBV29-1 | CSAADRVYDTDTQYF
17 | TRBJ1-5 | TRBV19 | CASSRGQGAGSNQPQHF
20 | TRBJ2-1 | TRBV4-2 | CASSQKRLAGSLSSYNEQFF
13 | TRBJ1-2 | TRBV7-3 | CASSLRQDYGYTF
18 | NA | TRBV4-3 | CASSQDPPSGQFSYEQYF
14 | TRBJ1-4 | TRBV6-5 | CASSADRSPGKLFF
10 | TRBJ1-2 | TRBV6-5 | CASSRYGYTF
16 | TRBJ2-2 | TRBV19 | CASSPRLAGGTGELFF
13 | TRBJ1-2 | TRBV6-5 | CASSQEGGSGYTF
13 | TRBJ1-6 | TRBV28 | CASSRDSNSPLHF
16 | TRBJ2-6 | TRBV6-5 | CASSYSAGAGANVLTF
13 | TRBJ2-3 | TRBV30 | CAWSVSGTDTQYF
16 | TRBJ2-7 | TRBV11-1 | CASSRTSGRYSYEQYF
15 | TRBJ2-1 | TRBV4-3 | CASSQASSGVDEQFF
17 | TRBJ1-6 | TRBV7-9 | CASSREQGANYNSPLHF
15 | TRBJ1-4 | TRBV7-6 | CASSLARGSNEKLFF
13 | TRBJ1-1 | TRBV11-2 | CASSPLTGRRAFF
12 | TRBJ2-7 | TRBV19 | CASSIDAYEQYF
16 | TRBJ2-3 | TRBV6-1 | CASSEGLAGGTDTQYF
18 | TRBJ2-1 | TRBV5-6 | CASSLDRVLRGSYNEQFF
13 | TRBJ1-2 | TRBV5-4 | CASSSDTNYGYTF
13 | TRBJ1-4 | TRBV15 | CATSRGLNEKLFF
13 | TRBJ2-7 | TRBV28 | CASRTGPTYEQYF
15 | TRBJ2-1 | TRBV4-1 | CASSQSHSSYNEQFF
14 | TRBJ2-5 | TRBV30 | CAWSRQLGGETQYF